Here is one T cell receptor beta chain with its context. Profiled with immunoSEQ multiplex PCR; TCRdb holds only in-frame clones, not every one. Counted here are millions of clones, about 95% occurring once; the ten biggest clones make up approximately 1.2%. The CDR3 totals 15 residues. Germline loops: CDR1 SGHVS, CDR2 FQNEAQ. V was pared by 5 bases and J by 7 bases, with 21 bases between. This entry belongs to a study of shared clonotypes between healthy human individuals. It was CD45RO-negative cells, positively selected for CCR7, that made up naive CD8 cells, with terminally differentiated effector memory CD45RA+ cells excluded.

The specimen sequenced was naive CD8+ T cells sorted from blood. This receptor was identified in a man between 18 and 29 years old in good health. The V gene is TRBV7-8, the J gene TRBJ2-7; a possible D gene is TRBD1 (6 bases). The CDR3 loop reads CASSPGDNWGEEQYF. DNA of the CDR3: TGTGCCAGCAGCCCAGGGGACAACTGGGGTGAGGAGCAGTACTTC.